The 5 T cell receptor beta chains below all came from one sample that was sequenced in a study of cytomegalovirus exposure and HLA in healthy donors. The primer mix had 60 Vbeta and 13 Jbeta primers. Assay: immunoSEQ multiplex PCR; the TCRdb copy retains only in-frame clones and omits some. The sample lists 150,000 to 200,000 clones, over 75% occurring once. The specimen sequenced was PBMCs. All receptors derive from a woman aged 50 to 60 in good health and CMV-seronegative.

This chain uses TRBV5-4 with TRBJ2-7, with D possibly being TRBD2 (6 bases). The germline V and J ends were trimmed by 4 bases and 1 base, with 12 bases remaining between them. There are 14 residues in the CDR3. The germline V gene encodes CDR1 SGHNT and CDR2 YYREEE (reference sequence). CDR3 in DNA: TGTGCCAGCAGCCCTAGCGAGGTATCCTACGAGCAGTACTTC. Translation gives CASSPSEVSYEQYF.

V usage is TRBV23-1 and J usage is TRBJ1-2; possible D gene TRBD1, 6 bases. TRBV23-1 carries the ORF label, with uncertain function. This CDR3 comprises 13 residues. V was pared by 9 bases and J by 7 bases, with 18 bases between. CDR3 loop: CARSQGLWAGYTF. The CDR3 DNA reads as TGCGCCAGAAGCCAGGGGCTTTGGGCTGGCTACACCTTC.

The genes are TRBV12-5 and TRBJ2-1; TRBD2 matches at 9 bases. The V and J ends lost 2 bases and 4 bases, in that order; junction bases with no gene match: 6. This CDR3 region has 16 residues. Germline assignment: CDR1 LGHNT and CDR2 FRNRAP. The DNA for the CDR3 is TGTGCTAGTGGTTTGTCGAGACTAGCGGAATACAATGAGCAGTTCTTC. As protein: CASGLSRLAEYNEQFF.

This rearrangement joins TRBV13 to TRBJ2-2; 10 bases are a match to TRBD2. The CDR3 contains 17 residues. V gave up 5 bases and J gave up 2 bases; unmatched junction bases: 8. CDR1 PRHDT and CDR2 FYEKMQ come from the germline V gene (reference sequence). CDR3 nucleotide sequence: TGTGCCAGCAGCGTCGGACTAGCGGAAACTAACACCGGGGAGCTGTTTTTT. This gives the protein CASSVGLAETNTGELFF.

This chain links TRBV7-8 with TRBJ1-4; D gene unclear. CDR1 SGHVS and CDR2 FQNEAQ come from the germline V gene. This CDR3 spans 13 amino acids. Trimming removed 10 bases from V and 3 bases from J, with 12 bases in between. This CDR3 is CATKFRANEKLFF. The CDR3 region has the DNA TGTGCCACCAAATTCCGGGCTAATGAAAAACTGTTTTTT.